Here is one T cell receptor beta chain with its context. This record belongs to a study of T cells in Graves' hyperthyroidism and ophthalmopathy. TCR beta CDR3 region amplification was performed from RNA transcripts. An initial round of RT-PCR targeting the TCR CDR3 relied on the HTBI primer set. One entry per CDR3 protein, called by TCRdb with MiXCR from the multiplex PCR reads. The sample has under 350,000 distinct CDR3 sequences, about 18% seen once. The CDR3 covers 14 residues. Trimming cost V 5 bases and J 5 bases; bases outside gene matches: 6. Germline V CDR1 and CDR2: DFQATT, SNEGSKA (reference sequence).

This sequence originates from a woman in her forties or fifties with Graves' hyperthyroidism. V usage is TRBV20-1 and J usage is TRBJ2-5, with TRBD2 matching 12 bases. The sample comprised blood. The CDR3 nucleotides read TGCAGTGCTGCTAGCGGGGGGGCCGTGGAGACCCAGTACTTC. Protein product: CSAASGGAVETQYF.